The 32 T cell receptor beta chains below all came from one sample that was sequenced in a study of OX40 agonist ivuxolimab in advanced cancers. Sequencing was performed with immunoSEQ multiplex PCR; in TCRdb, only in-frame clones are kept and a portion is missing. In the table there are about 44,000 clones, around 90% of which are singletons. The material was CD4+ or CD8+ T cells sorted from blood, obtained in a trial of the OX40 agonist ivuxolimab. These receptors were obtained from an adult with an advanced solid tumor such as melanoma, head and neck, liver or kidney cancer.

The chain combines TRBV19 with TRBJ2-1; D assignment may be TRBD1 or TRBD2 (5 bases each). CDR3 length: 13 amino acids. Looked up from germline, CDR1 is LNHDA and CDR2 is SQIVND (reference sequence). The V and J ends lost 1 base and 10 bases respectively, with 11 bases between them. Written as DNA, the CDR3 is TGTGCCAGTAGTATAGCTGAGGGGCGCGAGCAGTTCTTC. Its translation is CASSIAEGREQFF.

In its sample, this clone was seen a few times. The chain recombines TRBV7-9 with TRBJ2-1; 9 nucleotides align to TRBD1. Germline V gene lookup returns CDR1 SEHNR and CDR2 FQNEAQ (reference sequence). The CDR3 spans 12 residues. The V and J ends lost 0 bases and 15 bases, in that order; junction bases with no gene match: 3. CDR3 DNA sequence: TGTGCCAGCAGCTTAGCGGACAGGGGTGTGTTCTTC. Translating gives CASSLADRGVFF.

The chain recombines TRBV7-9 with TRBJ2-1; TRBD1 might be the D (6 bases). The CDR3 extends over 14 amino acids. Looked up from germline, CDR1 is SEHNR and CDR2 is FQNEAQ (reference sequence). The germline V and J ends were trimmed by 0 bases and 9 bases, with 12 bases remaining between them. The CDR3 coding sequence is TGTGCCAGCAGCTTAGCGTTTGGGGGCGCTGAGCAGTTCTTC. Residues: CASSLAFGGAEQFF.

The chain uses TRBV28 and TRBJ1-2; TRBD1 aligns across 7 bases. V lost 6 bases and J lost 4; bases outside the gene matches: 20. This CDR3 comprises 18 residues. Germline CDR1 MDHEN, CDR2 SYDVKM. Written as DNA, the CDR3 is TGTGCCAGCAGCACCATCACCGGGACAGAAAATGGGGGCTATGGCTACACCTTC. It encodes CASSTITGTENGGYGYTF.

Concerning this clone itself: This sample includes further DNA sequences coding for the same CDR3. The rearrangement joins TRBV7-6 to TRBJ2-5; 10 bases fit TRBD2. After removal of 1 base from V and 4 bases from J, the junction contained 3 bases not matched to a gene. CDR1 and CDR2 from the germline V gene are SGHVS and FNYEAQ. The CDR3 consists of 15 residues. CDR3 nucleotide sequence: TGTGCCAGCAGCTTAGAGGCTAGCGGGGGAGAGACCCAGTACTTC. As protein: CASSLEASGGETQYF.

The V and J genes are TRBV15 and TRBJ1-3, with D possibly matching TRBD1 (6 bases). The CDR3 loop spans 16 amino acids. In germline, CDR1 is LNHNV, CDR2 YYDKDF (reference sequence). The ends were cut back, 4 bases at V and 0 bases at J, with 13 bases in the middle. The CDR3 sequence is CATSNKTGVSGNTIYF. The CDR3 nucleotides read TGTGCCACCAGCAACAAGACAGGAGTCTCTGGAAACACCATATATTTT.

This rearrangement joins TRBV7-2 to TRBJ1-4; D unclear. V gave up 6 bases and J gave up 8 bases, with 7 bases separating them. Germline V gene sequence: CDR1 SGHTA, CDR2 FQGNSA. CDR3 length: 11 residues. The CDR3 here is CASSYSEKLFF. The CDR3 region has the DNA TGTGCCAGCAGTTACTCCGAAAAACTGTTTTTT.

CDR3 protein: CASSQQLQETQYF. The DNA of the CDR3 is TGTGCCAGCAGCCAACAACTCCAAGAGACCCAGTACTTC. The chain carries TRBV4-2 and TRBJ2-5; D remains unclear. The CDR3 length is 13 residues. Germline V gene lookup returns CDR1 LGHNA and CDR2 YNFKEQ. Deletions cut 2 bases from V and 1 base from J, with 5 bases between.

V gene TRBV6-1 combines with J gene TRBJ1-2; D ambiguous. This CDR3 region has 11 residues. The V end was cut by 5 bases, the J end by 4 bases, with 5 bases between. CDR1 and CDR2 from the germline V gene are MNHNS and SASEGT. This CDR3 is CASSTSYGYTF. CDR3 in DNA: TGTGCCAGCAGTACCTCCTATGGCTACACCTTC.

The gene calls are TRBV19 and TRBJ2-2, with 9 bases lining up with TRBD2. The CDR3 loop spans 16 amino acids. V dropped 5 bases and J dropped 6; count of bases not matched to a gene: 10. Germline V gives CDR1 LNHDA, CDR2 SQIVND (reference sequence). CDR3 in DNA: TGTGCCAGTAGTCTTTCGGCTAGCGGGAAGGCCGGGGAGCTGTTTTTT. Amino acids: CASSLSASGKAGELFF. The full variable domain, in which reference TRBV19 and TRBJ2-2 provide the parts outside the CDR3, is DGGITQSPKYLFRKEGQNVTLSCEQNLNHDAMYWYRQDPGQGLRLIYYSQIVNDFQKGDIAEGYSVSREKKESFPLTVTSAQKNPTAFYLCASSLSASGKAGELFFGEGSRLTVL.

The chain joins TRBV7-9 to TRBJ2-3; TRBD1 might be the D (5 bases). Deletions cut 5 bases from V and 5 bases from J, with 14 bases between. The CDR3 is 14 amino acids. Germline CDR1 and CDR2: SEHNR and FQNEAQ (reference sequence). CDR3 coding DNA: TGTGCCAGCAGCCCCGAGGCAGGGTTAGATACGCAGTATTTT. The encoded protein is CASSPEAGLDTQYF.

The chain is built from TRBV28 and TRBJ2-1; D might be TRBD2 (7 bases). Germline CDR1 reads MDHEN; CDR2 reads SYDVKM. Trimming removed 2 bases from V and 2 bases from J, with 19 bases in between. The CDR3 length is 18 residues. The CDR3 here is CASSLDVGGGVPYNEQFF. CDR3 nucleotides: TGTGCCAGCAGTTTAGATGTGGGAGGGGGTGTACCCTACAATGAGCAGTTCTTC.

This chain uses TRBV19 with TRBJ1-1; possible D gene TRBD1, 5 bases. V lost 3 bases to trimming and J lost 5 bases, with 10 bases between them. The CDR3 loop spans 13 amino acids. Germline-derived CDR1 and CDR2 are LNHDA and SQIVND (reference sequence). The CDR3 region has the DNA TGTGCCAGTAGTATTGCAAGGGGAACTGAAGCTTTCTTT. This gives the protein CASSIARGTEAFF. Full variable domain (rest looked up from reference TRBV19 and TRBJ1-1): DGGITQSPKYLFRKEGQNVTLSCEQNLNHDAMYWYRQDPGQGLRLIYYSQIVNDFQKGDIAEGYSVSREKKESFPLTVTSAQKNPTAFYLCASSIARGTEAFFGQGTRLTVV.

The CDR3 DNA is TGTGCCAGCAGCTTTTACAATGAGCAGTTCTTC. Amino acid sequence: CASSFYNEQFF. The chain joins TRBV5-6 to TRBJ2-1; D is undetermined. Between the trimmed V and J ends, which lost 2 bases and 4 bases, there was a span of 1 base. CDR1 is SGHDT, CDR2 YYEEEE, per germline. The CDR3 runs 11 residues.

The J gene is TRBJ1-4, the V gene TRBV28; D gene uncertain. The CDR3 extends over 15 amino acids. The V end lost 5 bases, the J end lost 0 bases, and 10 bases lay between the germline ends. CDR1 is MDHEN, CDR2 SYDVKM, per germline. The CDR3 loop reads CASSLSLTTNEKLFF. The CDR3, as DNA: TGTGCCAGCAGTCTCTCTCTTACAACTAATGAAAAACTGTTTTTT.

Note on this clone: At one end, the junction sequence differs from germline, possibly due to a read error. In DNA, the CDR3 is TGTGCCAGCAGACCGGGACAGAGAGAGGCCCAGTACTTC. Translation: CASRPGQREAQYF. This chain links TRBV6-5 with TRBJ2-5; 7 nucleotides line up with TRBD1. From germline, CDR1 is MNHEY and CDR2 SVGAGI. The CDR3 contains 13 residues.

This sequence joins TRBV7-9 and TRBJ1-4; D is ambiguous. The CDR3 loop spans 15 amino acids. Trimming stripped 3 bases from V and 0 bases from J, with 8 bases between. CDR1 and CDR2 from the germline V gene are SEHNR and FQNEAQ (reference sequence). CDR3 amino acids: CASSLDGATNEKLFF. The CDR3 nucleotides read TGTGCCAGCAGCTTGGACGGGGCAACTAATGAAAAACTGTTTTTT.

In its sample, this clone was seen once. V is TRBV7-2 and J is TRBJ1-5; D remains ambiguous. Per germline, CDR1 SGHTA and CDR2 FQGNSA. The CDR3 runs to 15 residues. V was pared by 3 bases and J by 3 bases, with 12 bases between. The CDR3 bases are TGTGCCAGCAGCTTCGCGGACTTGCCCAATCAGCCCCAGCATTTT. Residues: CASSFADLPNQPQHF.

The CDR3 reads CASSTSGTDTQYF. The CDR3 DNA follows: TGTGCCAGCAGTACTAGCGGGACAGATACGCAGTATTTT. This chain uses TRBV9 with TRBJ2-3, with 9 bases that match TRBD2. V gave up 5 bases and J gave up 3 bases; unmatched junction bases: 1. Germline-derived CDR1 and CDR2 are SGDLS and YYNGEE. CDR3 size: 13 residues.

The CDR3 DNA reads TGTGCCTGGAGTGCGAATTACGAGCAGTACTTC. Translated: CAWSANYEQYF. The chain employs TRBV30 and TRBJ2-7, with D uncertain. Trimming shortened V by 1 base and J by 4 bases, and 5 bases separated the two germline ends. This CDR3 spans 11 amino acids. CDR1 and CDR2 from the germline V gene are GTSNPN and SVGIG (reference sequence).

This rearrangement joins TRBV25-1 to TRBJ2-5; either TRBD1 or TRBD2 may supply D (6 bases each). Per the germline V gene, CDR1 is MGHDK and CDR2 is SYGVNS. The CDR3 length is 15 residues. V was pared by 4 bases and J by 0 bases, with 12 bases between. The CDR3 DNA reads as TGTGCCAGCAGTGGTTGGGGGGCGTACCAAGAGACCCAGTACTTC. Its protein is CASSGWGAYQETQYF.

This chain joins TRBV6-5 and TRBJ1-1; unclear D gene. V was trimmed by 0 bases and J by 1 base, leaving 6 bases between them. The CDR3 is 14 amino acids. The V gene's germline CDR1 is MNHEY and CDR2 SVGAGI. The CDR3 nucleotides read TGTGCCAGCAGTTACTCGAGAGGGAACACTGAAGCTTTCTTT. Protein sequence: CASSYSRGNTEAFF.

V gene TRBV19 combines with J gene TRBJ1-3; D gene unclear. The V gene lost 3 bases and the J gene lost 4 bases, with 13 bases spanning the gap. Germline lookup yields CDR1 LNHDA and CDR2 SQIVND (reference sequence). The CDR3 totals 15 residues. DNA of the CDR3: TGTGCCAGTAGTATCGGTCAAGGGCTAGGAAACACCATATATTTT. Amino acids: CASSIGQGLGNTIYF.

CDR3 nucleotides: TGCGCCAGCAGCCAATTGGCAGGTGGGTCCTACGAGCAGTACTTC. Translating it yields CASSQLAGGSYEQYF. The V call is TRBV4-1, the J call TRBJ2-7; D ambiguous. Germline values: CDR1 MGHRA, CDR2 YSYEKL. The CDR3 consists of 15 residues. V was cut by 2 bases and J by 1 base, with 12 bases left in between.

The gene calls are TRBV7-9 and TRBJ1-2; 10 nucleotides line up with TRBD1. CDR3 size: 18 residues. J gave up 0 bases and V 3 bases, and 10 bases lay outside the gene matches. Germline CDR1 and CDR2: SEHNR and FQNEAQ (reference sequence). The CDR3 coding sequence is TGTGCCAGCAGCTTCACCGGGACAGGGGAAGTCGCTAACTATGGCTACACCTTC. This encodes CASSFTGTGEVANYGYTF. The full variable domain, rest sourced from reference TRBV7-9 and TRBJ1-2, is DTGVSQNPRHKITKRGQNVTFRCDPISEHNRLYWYRQTLGQGPEFLTYFQNEAQLEKSRLLSDRFSAERPKGSFSTLEIQRTEQGDSAMYLCASSFTGTGEVANYGYTFGSGTRLTVV.

The V gene is TRBV7-9, the J gene TRBJ2-7, with 14 bases fitting TRBD2. Trimming cost V 3 bases and J 4 bases; bases outside gene matches: 11. CDR3 length equals 18 residues. Germline loops: CDR1 SEHNR, CDR2 FQNEAQ (reference sequence). The CDR3 loop reads CASSLDKWTSGGPYEQYV. As DNA, the CDR3 is TGTGCCAGCAGCTTGGACAAGTGGACTAGCGGGGGGCCGTACGAGCAGTACGTC.

The rearrangement joins TRBV5-8 to TRBJ1-2; D unresolved. CDR3 length: 13 amino acids. Trimming removed 0 bases at V and 10 bases at J, with 13 bases between. Germline V gives CDR1 SGHTS, CDR2 YDEGEE. The CDR3 sequence: CASSLALTATYTF. For the CDR3, the DNA is TGTGCCAGCAGCTTGGCCTTGACCGCAACCTACACCTTC.

The chain links TRBV28 to TRBJ2-1, with unresolved D. The germline V gene encodes CDR1 MDHEN and CDR2 SYDVKM. V shed 3 bases and J shed 5 bases, with 5 bases lying between them. The CDR3 extends over 12 amino acids. The CDR3 nucleotides read TGTGCCAGCAGTTTGCAGCACAATGAGCAGTTCTTC. It specifies CASSLQHNEQFF.

The chain employs TRBV19 and TRBJ1-4; D uncertain. This CDR3 is 12 amino acids long. Trimming cost V 8 bases and J 8 bases, with 12 bases left between them. Germline lookup yields CDR1 LNHDA and CDR2 SQIVND (reference sequence). Written as DNA, the CDR3 is TGTGCCAGTGGTTATCCCGGGGAAAAACTGTTTTTT. Its protein product is CASGYPGEKLFF. Filled out from reference TRBV19 and TRBJ1-4, the complete variable domain reads DGGITQSPKYLFRKEGQNVTLSCEQNLNHDAMYWYRQDPGQGLRLIYYSQIVNDFQKGDIAEGYSVSREKKESFPLTVTSAQKNPTAFYLCASGYPGEKLFFGSGTQLSVL.

This clone has a handful of counts. CDR3 nucleotides: TGTGCCATCAGTGAGTCTGCGAACACTGAAGCTTTCTTT. Its translation is CAISESANTEAFF. The rearrangement uses TRBV10-3 and TRBJ1-1, with D hard to call. This CDR3 region has 13 residues. V lost 0 bases to trimming and J lost 1 base, with 3 bases between them. Germline values: CDR1 ENHRY, CDR2 SYGVKD.

The chain combines TRBV6-1 with TRBJ2-7, with 10 nucleotides matching TRBD1. The CDR3 sequence is 14 residues long. V shed 6 bases, J shed 6 bases, and the junction held 8 bases outside the gene matches. CDR1 is MNHNS and CDR2 is SASEGT in the germline V gene. Written as DNA, the CDR3 is TGTGCCAGCAGGCCCCCGGGACAGGGGTCCGAGCAGTACTTC. It encodes CASRPPGQGSEQYF.

The V call is TRBV30, the J call TRBJ1-2; D is uncertain. Germline CDR1 reads GTSNPN; CDR2 reads SVGIG (reference sequence). The length of the CDR3 is 13 residues. Trimming pared 8 bases from V and 4 bases from J, leaving 17 bases between. CDR3 amino acids: CAKDDGWIYGYTF. The CDR3 DNA reads TGTGCCAAGGACGACGGGTGGATCTATGGCTACACCTTC. Based on the CDR3 plus reference TRBV30 and TRBJ1-2, the full variable domain is SQTIHQWPATLVQPVGSPLSLECTVEGTSNPNLYWYRQAAGRGLQLLFYSVGIGQISSEVPQNLSASRPQDRQFILSSKKLLLSDSGFYLCAKDDGWIYGYTFGSGTRLTVV.